Reported below is one TCR beta chain. The record originates from a study of blood T cell repertoires in COVID-19. Background on the study: COVID-19 samples from acute and convalescent phases originated in the United States, Italy and Spain. Sources were T cells, B-cell-depleted T cells, or PBMCs; the material itself was cDNA or gDNA.

Assay: immunoSEQ multiplex PCR; the TCRdb copy retains only in-frame clones and omits some. This table has tens of thousands of clones, 86% appearing once. Sequencing was carried out using peripheral blood. This sequence was found in a man aged 50-60 years with active or convalescent COVID-19.

CDR3 in DNA: TGTGCCAGTAGGACAGAGAATAATTCACCCCTCCACTTT. It is translated as CASRTENNSPLHF. The chain uses TRBV6-5 and TRBJ1-6, with a weak D call TRBD1 (6 bases). This CDR3 is built from 13 residues. Germline CDR1 and CDR2: MNHEY and SVGAGI. V lost 9 bases and J lost 5, with 11 bases in between.